This T cell receptor beta chain emerged from a study of blood T cell repertoires in COVID-19. For the study at large: Specimens from acute and convalescent COVID-19 originated in the United States, Italy and Spain.

This clone was observed a handful of times. The study recruited people aged roughly 18 to 89 years across roughly 23 US areas. The CDR3 loop spans 16 amino acids. CDR1 is SEHNR, CDR2 FQNEAQ, per germline (reference sequence). The V end lost 3 bases, the J end lost 2 bases, and 16 bases lay between the germline ends. In the source study's methods: It was from reference gene primer amplification that nucleated cell counts were estimated. Repertoires were generated with immunoSEQ multiplex PCR, while TCRdb's copy carries only in-frame clones and drops some. V and J calls and clone size are those listed in that table; D and trimming were worked out from the DNA. The sample has 180,000 or so clones, roughly nine tenths seen once; the top ten hold 2% to 2.5%.

The chain employs TRBV7-9 and TRBJ1-1, with D tentatively TRBD1 (6 bases). The sequence derives from a woman between 40 and 50 years old with acute COVID-19. Sequencing was carried out using PBMCs or T cells enriched from blood (not recorded which). The CDR3 nucleotides read TGTGCCAGCAGCTTTCTCGGAGGACAGAGTAACACTGAAGCTTTCTTT. This gives the protein CASSFLGGQSNTEAFF.